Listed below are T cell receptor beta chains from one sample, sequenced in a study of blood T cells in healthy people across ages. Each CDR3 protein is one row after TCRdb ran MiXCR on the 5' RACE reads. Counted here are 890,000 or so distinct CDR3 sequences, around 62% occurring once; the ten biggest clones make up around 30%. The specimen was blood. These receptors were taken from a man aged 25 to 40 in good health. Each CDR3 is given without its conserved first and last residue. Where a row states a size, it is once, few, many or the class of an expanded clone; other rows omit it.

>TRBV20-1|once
SAPTAGPHGPGYT
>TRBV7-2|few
ASSLTSGGHNEQY
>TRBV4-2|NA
ASSQDLGQGGETQY
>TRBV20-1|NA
SARTPLTGGPSYEQY
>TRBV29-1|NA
SVDSSGEVFSEQF
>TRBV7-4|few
ASSPMGLAGVQETQY
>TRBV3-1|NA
ASSQDKGEGYGYT
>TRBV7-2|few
ASSLVSWGGSSSPLH
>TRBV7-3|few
ASSWGTGSSNEQF
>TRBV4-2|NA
ASSQPLGLAGAANNEQY
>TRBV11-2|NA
ASSLQWVYEQY
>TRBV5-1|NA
ANRDRGTYEQY
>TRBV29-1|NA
SVGAGDNYGYT
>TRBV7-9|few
ASRGLAGQDTQY
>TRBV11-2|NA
ASSLGPGGTYEQY
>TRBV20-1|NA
SASGVNTGELF
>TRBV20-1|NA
SARAASLGGPYNEQF
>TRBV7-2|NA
ASSQRTGRADTQY
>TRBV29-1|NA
SVGRGPSYEQY
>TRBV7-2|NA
ASSLVGAGDGPY
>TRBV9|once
ASSAPPAEDTQY
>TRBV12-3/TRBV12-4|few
ASRRSPGAINYGYT
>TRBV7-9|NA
ASSPLRLDGGETQY
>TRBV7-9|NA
ASSHVNGHTEAF
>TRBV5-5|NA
ASSLALAGGRNEQF
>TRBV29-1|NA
SVRAGQGTTDTQY
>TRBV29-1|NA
SVEVPNRGTTYEQY
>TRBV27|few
ASVWVEQY